This TCR beta chain was identified during a study of technical replicates of blood from a few donors. The table came from immunoSEQ multiplex PCR; TCRdb's copy has only in-frame clones and leaves some out. The table includes about 80,000 clones, approximately 91% detected once. The clonotype comes from a human donor in good health. Material for sequencing was T cells isolated from PBMCs.

The CDR3: CASSLVEGPYNEQFF. In DNA, the CDR3 is TGTGCCAGCAGCTTAGTGGAGGGCCCCTACAATGAGCAGTTCTTC. The chain couples TRBV7-9 to TRBJ2-1; weak D call: TRBD2 (6 bases). Trimming shortened V by 1 base and J by 2 bases, and 9 bases separated the two germline ends. There are 15 residues in the CDR3. The germline V gene encodes CDR1 SEHNR and CDR2 FQNEAQ (reference sequence).